A selection of T cell receptor beta chains follows, all from one sample in a study of CD8+CD57+ T cells in acquired aplastic anemia. TCRdb redid the calling of the reads with MiXCR, one entry per CDR3 protein. The data contain about 150,000 distinct CDR3 sequences, 40% to 65% of them seen just once; the ten biggest clones take up over 9.5%. Sequenced input: sorted CD4+, CD8+, or CD8+CD57+ T cells (not recorded which) from PBMCs. These receptors were taken from a human donor with aplastic anemia. CDR3s include the opening cysteine and the closing phenylalanine or tryptophan. Fields, in order: V gene, clone size, D gene, J gene, CDR3 protein, CDR3 DNA. The D gene is left open where the match is weak. Size tells how often a clone was seen (once, few, many) or the class of an expanded clone, and some rows leave it out.

>TRBV12-3/TRBV12-4|.|.|TRBJ1-3
CASMLSSGNTIYF
TGTGCCAGCATGTTGAGCTCTGGAAACACCATATATTTT
>TRBV9|.|.|TRBJ1-1
CASSDPSTEAFF
TGTGCCAGCAGCGACCCGAGCACTGAAGCTTTCTTT
>TRBV24-1|many|.|TRBJ2-1
CATSGGGGEQFF
TGTGCCACCAGTGGGGGGGGCGGCGAGCAGTTCTTC
>TRBV24-1|.|.|TRBJ1-1
CATPIRTERLNTEAFF
TGTGCCACCCCGATTCGGACAGAGAGATTGAACACTGAAGCTTTCTTT
>TRBV20-1|few|.|TRBJ2-7
CSAPPPNRGYEQYF
TGCAGTGCCCCTCCCCCGAACAGAGGTTACGAGCAGTACTTC
>TRBV7-3|many|.|TRBJ2-7
CASSLGSGDEQYF
TGTGCCAGCAGCTTAGGCAGCGGAGACGAGCAGTACTTC
>TRBV4-3|many|.|TRBJ1-1
CASSQDLGGRNTEAFF
TGCGCCAGCAGCCAAGATCTTGGCGGCAGAAACACTGAAGCTTTCTTT
>TRBV27|.|.|TRBJ1-2
CASSSGVGGYTF
TGTGCCAGCAGTTCAGGGGTAGGTGGCTACACCTTC
>TRBV6-1|many|.|TRBJ2-2
CASSIREANTGELFF
TGTGCCAGCAGTATAAGGGAGGCGAACACCGGGGAGCTGTTTTTT
>TRBV10-3|.|.|TRBJ1-2
CAISPTGSGVYGYTF
TGTGCCATCAGTCCCACAGGGTCTGGGGTCTATGGCTACACCTTC
>TRBV10-3|many|.|TRBJ2-7
CAISDYDRTPYEQYF
TGTGCCATCAGTGACTACGACAGGACTCCCTACGAGCAGTACTTC
>TRBV20-1|.|TRBD2|TRBJ2-1
CTILADHNEQFF
TGCACCATCCTAGCGGACCACAATGAGCAGTTCTTC
>TRBV29-1|.|.|TRBJ1-2
CSVRDLYGYTF
TGCAGCGTTAGGGACCTCTATGGCTACACCTTC
>TRBV7-8|few|TRBD2|TRBJ2-7
CASSFRSGGAYEQYF
TGTGCCAGCAGCTTCCGGAGCGGGGGGGCCTACGAGCAGTACTTC
>TRBV12-3/TRBV12-4|many|TRBD2|TRBJ2-1
CAIGGGINNEQFF
TGTGCCATCGGCGGGGGGATAAACAATGAGCAGTTCTTC
>TRBV11-1|many|.|TRBJ1-2
CASSFPVGQPASRQANYGYTF
TGTGCCAGCAGCTTCCCAGTAGGGCAGCCCGCGTCGCGCCAAGCTAACTATGGCTACACCTTC
>TRBV28|.|.|TRBJ1-5
CASSGRKKPPNQPQHF
TGTGCCAGCTCGGGCCGAAAAAAGCCCCCAAATCAGCCCCAGCATTTT
>TRBV2|many|.|TRBJ2-3
CASSEGIGPDTQYF
TGTGCCAGCAGTGAAGGAATAGGGCCCGATACGCAGTATTTT
>TRBV5-4|.|.|TRBJ1-5
CASSLWASNQPQHF
TGTGCCAGCAGCTTGTGGGCTAGCAATCAGCCCCAGCATTTT
>TRBV2|.|.|TRBJ1-2
CAILSGPSYGYTF
TGTGCCATTCTCAGCGGCCCTTCTTATGGCTACACCTTC
>TRBV2|.|TRBD2|TRBJ2-7
CASSLPGLADTYEQYF
TGTGCCAGCAGTTTGCCGGGACTAGCAGACACCTACGAGCAGTACTTC
>TRBV6-2/TRBV6-3|many|TRBD1|TRBJ2-5
CASSPADRGHQETQYF
TGTGCCAGCAGCCCCGCCGACAGGGGACACCAAGAGACCCAGTACTTC
>TRBV7-2|.|.|TRBJ2-7
CASSSRRDGSYEQYF
TGTGCCAGCAGCTCTCGACGGGACGGATCCTACGAGCAGTACTTC
>TRBV10-2|.|.|TRBJ1-2
CASSATRRGGYTF
TGCGCCAGCAGCGCTACCCGGCGCGGGGGCTACACCTTC
>TRBV4-2|.|.|TRBJ1-3
CASSQDPLPSSGNTIYF
TGTGCCAGCAGCCAAGACCCCCTCCCGAGCTCTGGAAACACCATATATTTT
>TRBV19|many|TRBD1|TRBJ2-7
CASSIGGQLLSSYEQYF
TGTGCCAGTAGTATAGGGGGACAGCTCCTGAGCTCCTACGAGCAGTACTTC
>TRBV19|few|TRBD2|TRBJ2-2
CASSIGSGDTGELFF
TGTGCCAGTAGTATTGGTAGCGGGGACACCGGGGAGCTGTTTTTT
>TRBV20-1|.|.|TRBJ1-2
CSAPDPAYGYTF
TGCAGTGCTCCCGATCCGGCCTATGGCTACACCTTC
>TRBV20-1|many|.|TRBJ2-5
CSAREGGDWETQYF
TGCAGTGCTAGAGAGGGGGGCGATTGGGAGACCCAGTACTTC
>TRBV10-2|.|.|TRBJ2-7
CASRERISYEQYF
TGCGCCAGCAGGGAACGGATCTCCTACGAGCAGTACTTC
>TRBV12-5|.|TRBD2|TRBJ2-5
CASGLWGGMVTQYF
TGTGCTAGTGGTTTGTGGGGGGGAATGGTGACCCAGTACTTC
>TRBV4-2|.|TRBD2|TRBJ2-7
CASSQDRRVGLAGGSYEQYF
TGTGCCAGCAGCCAAGATAGGAGGGTGGGGCTAGCGGGAGGGAGTTACGAGCAGTACTTC
>TRBV5-1|many|.|TRBJ2-1
CASSLGTGKNEQFF
TGCGCCAGCAGCTTGGGTACGGGGAAGAATGAGCAGTTCTTC
>TRBV2|.|.|TRBJ1-2
CASTRTATTAYGYTF
TGTGCCAGCACTAGGACAGCTACTACAGCCTATGGCTACACCTTC
>TRBV11-2|.|.|TRBJ2-7
CASSPRGGVLSYEQYF
TGTGCCAGCAGCCCTAGGGGGGGGGTCCTCTCCTACGAGCAGTACTTC
>TRBV27|many|.|TRBJ2-7
CASSFGSVEPREQYF
TGTGCCAGCAGTTTTGGGTCTGTTGAGCCACGGGAGCAGTACTTC
>TRBV19|.|.|TRBJ1-1
CASTPVRGSTEAFF
TGTGCCAGTACCCCCGTGCGGGGTAGCACTGAAGCTTTCTTT